This TCR beta chain was documented in a study of blood T cell repertoires in COVID-19. The protocol was immunoSEQ multiplex PCR, while the TCRdb copy is restricted to in-frame clones and leaves out a portion. The sample holds roughly 100,000 clones, 75% to 90% seen once. Source material: peripheral blood. The source is an elderly woman with acute or convalescent COVID-19.

CDR3 in DNA: TGTGCCAGCAGTTTCGGACAGGGGGTAATTGCGGAGACCCAGTACTTC. Translating gives CASSFGQGVIAETQYF. The chain recombines TRBV11-3 with TRBJ2-5; TRBD1 matches 10 bases. V dropped 6 bases and J dropped 5; count of bases not matched to a gene: 12. Germline values: CDR1 SGHNT, CDR2 YENEEA. This CDR3 is built from 16 residues.